This TCR beta chain was captured by sequencing in a study of sequential checkpoint blockade in melanoma. Across the study: Randomization was 1:1 between first-line nivolumab→ipilimumab and ipilimumab→nivolumab. Both treatment sequences were followed by maintenance nivolumab.

As for treatment: randomized to nivolumab then ipilimumab (arm A) or the reverse (arm B). Patients had received no earlier DNA-damaging chemotherapy. Live CD3+CD8+ CD19− CD56− cells were sorted from PBMCs. Germline-derived CDR1 and CDR2 are PRHDT and FYEKMQ (reference sequence). The V end lost 0 bases, the J end lost 7 bases, and 13 bases lay between the germline ends. The length of the CDR3 is 15 residues. TCRdb's table, derived via immunoSEQ multiplex PCR, lists solely in-frame clones and lacks some. The table lists more than 25,000 clones, approximately 91% of them singletons. The receptor was isolated from a human donor with melanoma. The sequences come from CD8+ T cells sorted from blood (inferred from file names), collected from a patient given nivolumab and ipilimumab in sequence. The chain combines TRBV13 with TRBJ2-1; D gene unclear. CDR3 DNA: TGTGCCAGCAGCTTAGGCCGACACGCTAAGAATGAGCAGTTCTTC. Protein product: CASSLGRHAKNEQFF.